The 11 T cell receptor beta chains reported below all come from one sample, sequenced in a study of siplizumab effects on memory and regulatory T cells (dated 2019 in TCRdb). The library was produced with the immunoSEQ multiplex PCR assay. In its TCRdb copy, this immuneACCESS table keeps in-frame sequences only and misses some clones. Where compared with another copy, unresolved V genes explain less than half of these, and the others have no known cause. The sample contains about 100,000 clones, 94% of them found a single time. The ten most abundant clones make up 1% to 1.5% of the sample. The specimen was non-Treg CD4+ T cells sorted from blood. The sample's cell subset or site label, decoded: FACS-sorted unstimulated CD4+ non-regulatory T cells. Receptor source: a human donor in good health.

The chain couples TRBV7-2 to TRBJ2-5; no clear D. This CDR3 spans 12 amino acids. V lost 5 bases, J lost 7 bases, and 11 bases lay in between. CDR1 and CDR2 (germline): SGHTA, FQGNSA. CDR3 sequence: CASSTPPVTQYF. The CDR3 DNA sequence: TGTGCCAGCAGCACCCCCCCCGTGACCCAGTACTTC.

The chain links TRBV25-1 to TRBJ2-5; 9 bases agree with TRBD1. CDR3 size: 14 residues. Germline-derived CDR1 and CDR2 are MGHDK and SYGVNS. The junction had 4 bases not matched to a gene; V was cut back by 3 bases and J by 5 bases. CDR3 region: CASSETGGWETQYF. Written as DNA, the CDR3 is TGTGCCAGCAGTGAGACAGGGGGATGGGAGACCCAGTACTTC.

This chain uses TRBV7-2 with TRBJ1-5; 9 bases fit TRBD1. Germline trimming cut 4 bases from V and 4 bases from J; bases unmatched to any gene: 5. Germline V CDR1 and CDR2: SGHTA, FQGNSA. This CDR3 is 15 amino acids long. The CDR3 DNA reads as TGTGCCAGCAGCTCACCCGGGACAGGGAATCAGCCCCAGCATTTT. Translating gives CASSSPGTGNQPQHF.

The chain links TRBV5-1 to TRBJ2-5; TRBD1 aligns across 7 bases. Trimming removed 0 bases from V and 2 bases from J; junction bases left unmatched: 4. CDR3 length: 15 amino acids. Looked up from germline, CDR1 is SGHRS and CDR2 is YFSETQ. In nucleotides, the CDR3 is TGCGCCAGCAGCTTGGGGCGACAGGGACAAGAGACCCAGTACTTC. Translation: CASSLGRQGQETQYF.

The chain is built from TRBV5-1 and TRBJ2-1, with D tentatively TRBD2 (5 bases). The germline CDR1 and CDR2 sequences are SGHRS and YFSETQ. The CDR3 contains 14 residues. V lost 4 bases and J 1 base, leaving 9 bases between the germline ends. This CDR3 is CASSSGGSYNEQFF. The CDR3 nucleotides are TGCGCCAGCAGCAGCGGCGGGTCCTACAATGAGCAGTTCTTC. The whole variable domain, remainder taken from reference TRBV5-1 and TRBJ2-1, is KAGVTQTPRYLIKTRGQQVTLSCSPISGHRSVSWYQQTPGQGLQFLFEYFSETQRNKGNFPGRFSGRQFSNSRSEMNVSTLELGDSALYLCASSSGGSYNEQFFGPGTRLTVL.

This clone has just one count. The genes are TRBV12-5 and TRBJ1-5; the D is unclear. The CDR3 runs to 12 residues. CDR1 is LGHNT, CDR2 FRNRAP, per germline. Trimming took off 7 bases at V and 5 bases at J, with 9 bases between the two ends. CDR3 region: CASALLDQPQHF. The CDR3 DNA is TGTGCTAGTGCCCTCCTCGATCAGCCCCAGCATTTT.

V gene TRBV15 combines with J gene TRBJ1-1; 9 nucleotides align to TRBD1. Trimming removed 0 bases from V and 7 bases from J; junction bases left unmatched: 6. The CDR3 length is 15 residues. The germline gives CDR1 LNHNV, CDR2 YYDKDF (reference sequence). The CDR3 DNA sequence: TGTGCCACCAGCAGAGATCGGACAGGGGTAGGTGAAGCTTTCTTT. It specifies CATSRDRTGVGEAFF. Variable domain in full (rest from reference TRBV15 and TRBJ1-1): DAMVIQNPRYQVTQFGKPVTLSCSQTLNHNVMYWYQQKSSQAPKLLFHYYDKDFNNEADTPDNFQSRRPNTSFCFLDIRSPGLGDTAMYLCATSRDRTGVGEAFFGQGTRLTVV.

The J gene is TRBJ2-1, the V gene TRBV7-8; possible D gene TRBD1, 6 bases. V lost 1 base and J 4 bases, leaving 11 bases between the germline ends. The CDR3 runs 15 residues. Germline V gene data show CDR1 as SGHVS and CDR2 as FQNEAQ. This CDR3 is CASSLGWQGYNEQFF. In DNA, the CDR3 is TGTGCCAGCAGCTTAGGCTGGCAGGGGTACAATGAGCAGTTCTTC.

The chain recombines TRBV5-4 with TRBJ2-2; 10 bases are shared with TRBD1. The CDR3 has 14 residues. Germline trimming cut 4 bases from V and 6 bases from J; bases unmatched to any gene: 3. CDR1 and CDR2 from the germline V gene are SGHNT and YYREEE (reference sequence). The CDR3 spells CASSSGQGAGELFF. The CDR3 nucleotides read TGTGCCAGCAGCAGCGGACAGGGGGCCGGGGAGCTGTTTTTT.

The V gene is TRBV28, the J gene TRBJ1-4; no definite D call. This CDR3 comprises 15 residues. Germline values: CDR1 MDHEN, CDR2 SYDVKM. V dropped 6 bases and J dropped 6 bases, with 17 bases sitting between them. The CDR3 bases are TGTGCCAGCAGCGTTATACAGTTTGGCGATGAAAAACTGTTTTTT. Encoded protein: CASSVIQFGDEKLFF.

This CDR3 reads CASSSLKGGKTYEQYF. As DNA, the CDR3 is TGTGCCAGCAGCTCCCTTAAGGGGGGGAAAACCTACGAGCAGTACTTC. The chain combines TRBV7-9 with TRBJ2-7; D is perhaps TRBD2 (7 bases). Trimming took off 4 bases at V and 2 bases at J, with 18 bases between the two ends. Germline CDR1 SEHNR, CDR2 FQNEAQ (reference sequence). The CDR3 length is 16 residues.